There are a few counts of the clone carrying this T cell receptor (beta chain). Its antigen is undetermined. Around 10 milliliters of peripheral blood were drawn from each donor. A J-beta primer mix and a sample-barcoded 5' primer were used in a second PCR of about 7 to 12 cycles. Researchers report that a template-switch adaptor with 12 random nucleotides tagged each cDNA molecule. TCRdb called the 5' RACE reads again in MiXCR, with one record for every CDR3 protein. The data show 1.5 million to 2 million distinct CDR3 sequences, 49% seen once. Germline assignment: CDR1 SEHNR and CDR2 FQNEAQ (reference sequence). This CDR3 has 17 amino acids. V shed 1 base and J shed 0 bases, with 15 bases lying between them. The data belong to a study of blood T cells in healthy people across ages. Findings and limits, study-wide: It was held that the diversity estimates obtained from one million T cells were underestimates. Changes in expanded clonotypes were possibly confounded, as the CMV status of donors was unknown.

V is TRBV7-9 and J is TRBJ1-2; unclear D gene. This clonotype originated in a woman aged 40 to 50 in good health. The sequenced sample was blood. The CDR3: CASSLGSADLANYGYTF. The CDR3 DNA is TGTGCCAGCAGCTTAGGATCGGCGGACCTAGCTAACTATGGCTACACCTTC.